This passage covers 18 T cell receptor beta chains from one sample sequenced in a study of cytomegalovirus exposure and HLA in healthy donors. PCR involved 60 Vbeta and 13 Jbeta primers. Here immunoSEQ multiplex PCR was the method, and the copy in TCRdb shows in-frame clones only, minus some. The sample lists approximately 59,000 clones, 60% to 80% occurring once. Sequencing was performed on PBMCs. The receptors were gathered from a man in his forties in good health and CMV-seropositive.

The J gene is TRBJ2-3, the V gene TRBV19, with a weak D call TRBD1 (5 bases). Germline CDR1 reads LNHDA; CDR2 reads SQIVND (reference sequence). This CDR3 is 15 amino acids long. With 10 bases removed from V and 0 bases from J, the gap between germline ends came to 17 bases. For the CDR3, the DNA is TGTGCCACTAAGGGGTTTCGCTCTAGCACAGATACGCAGTATTTT. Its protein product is CATKGFRSSTDTQYF.

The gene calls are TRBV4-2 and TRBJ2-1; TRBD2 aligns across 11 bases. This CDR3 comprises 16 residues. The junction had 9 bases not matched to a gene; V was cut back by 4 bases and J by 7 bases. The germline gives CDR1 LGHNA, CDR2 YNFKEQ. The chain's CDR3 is CASSPPTSGRFNEQFF. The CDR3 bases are TGTGCCAGCAGCCCCCCTACTAGCGGGAGATTTAATGAGCAGTTCTTC.

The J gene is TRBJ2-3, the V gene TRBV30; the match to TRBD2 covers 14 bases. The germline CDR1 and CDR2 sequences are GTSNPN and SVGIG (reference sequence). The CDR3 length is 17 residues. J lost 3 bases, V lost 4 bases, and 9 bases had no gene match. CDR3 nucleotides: TGTGCCTGGACTCGGCGACTAGCGGGAGGGGGAACAGATACGCAGTATTTT. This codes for CAWTRRLAGGGTDTQYF.

CDR3 nucleotides: TGTGCCAGCAGCCTAATGCGAGGCGGGACTGAAGCTTTCTTT. Its protein is CASSLMRGGTEAFF. The rearrangement uses TRBV7-9 and TRBJ1-1; D remains unclear. This CDR3 has 14 amino acids. V lost 5 bases and J lost 5, with 15 bases in between. Germline V CDR1 and CDR2: SEHNR, FQNEAQ (reference sequence).

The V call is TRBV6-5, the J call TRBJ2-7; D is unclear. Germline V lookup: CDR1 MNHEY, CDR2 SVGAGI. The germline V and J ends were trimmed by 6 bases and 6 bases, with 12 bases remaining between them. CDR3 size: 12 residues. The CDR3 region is CASSFRLGEQYF. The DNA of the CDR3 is TGTGCCAGCAGCTTTAGACTGGGCGAGCAGTACTTC.

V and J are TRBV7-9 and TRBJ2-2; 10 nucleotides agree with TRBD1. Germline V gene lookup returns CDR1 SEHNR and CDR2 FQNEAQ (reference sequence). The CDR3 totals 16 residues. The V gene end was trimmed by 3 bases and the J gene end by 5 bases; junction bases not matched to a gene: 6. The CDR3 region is CASSFRQGARTGELFF. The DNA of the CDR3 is TGTGCCAGCAGCTTCAGACAGGGGGCGCGAACCGGGGAGCTGTTTTTT.

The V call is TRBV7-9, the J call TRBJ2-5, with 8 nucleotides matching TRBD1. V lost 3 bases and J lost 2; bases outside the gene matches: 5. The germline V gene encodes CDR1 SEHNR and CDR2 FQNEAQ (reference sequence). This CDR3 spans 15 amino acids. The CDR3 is CASSLGDRRQETQYF. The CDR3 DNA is TGTGCCAGCAGCTTGGGGGACAGGCGTCAAGAGACCCAGTACTTC.

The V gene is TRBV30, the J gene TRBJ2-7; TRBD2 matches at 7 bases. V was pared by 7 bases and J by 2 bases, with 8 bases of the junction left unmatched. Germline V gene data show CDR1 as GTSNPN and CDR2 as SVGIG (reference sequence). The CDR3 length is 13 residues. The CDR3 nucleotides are TGTGCCTATGAGAGGGCGGGGGCCTACGAGCAGTACTTC. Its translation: CAYERAGAYEQYF. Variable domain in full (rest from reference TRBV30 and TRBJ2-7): SQTIHQWPATLVQPVGSPLSLECTVEGTSNPNLYWYRQAAGRGLQLLFYSVGIGQISSEVPQNLSASRPQDRQFILSSKKLLLSDSGFYLCAYERAGAYEQYFGPGTRLTVT.

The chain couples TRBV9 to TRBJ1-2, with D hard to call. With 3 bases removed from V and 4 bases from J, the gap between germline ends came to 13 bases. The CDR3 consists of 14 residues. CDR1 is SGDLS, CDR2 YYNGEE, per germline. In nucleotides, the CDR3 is TGTGCCAGCAGCGGCGATCAGGTGCGCTATGGCTACACCTTC. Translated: CASSGDQVRYGYTF.

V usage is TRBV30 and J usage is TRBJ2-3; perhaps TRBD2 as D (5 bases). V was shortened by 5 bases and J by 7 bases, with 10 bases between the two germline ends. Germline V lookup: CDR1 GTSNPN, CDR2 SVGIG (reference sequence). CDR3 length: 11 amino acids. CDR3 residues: CAWGGVNTQYF. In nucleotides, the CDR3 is TGTGCCTGGGGAGGCGTGAATACGCAGTATTTT.

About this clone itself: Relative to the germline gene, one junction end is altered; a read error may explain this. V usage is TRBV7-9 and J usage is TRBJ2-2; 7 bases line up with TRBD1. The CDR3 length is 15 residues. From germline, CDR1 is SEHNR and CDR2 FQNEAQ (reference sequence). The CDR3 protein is CSSSLSGGVAGELFF. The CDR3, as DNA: TGTTCCAGCAGCCTGTCAGGGGGAGTAGCCGGGGAGCTGTTTTTT.

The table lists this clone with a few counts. CDR3: CSVIQQGLYGYTF. The CDR3 coding sequence is TGCAGCGTAATACAACAGGGTTTATATGGCTACACCTTC. The J gene is TRBJ1-2, the V gene TRBV29-1, with a tentative D call TRBD1 (6 bases). Germline loops: CDR1 SQVTM, CDR2 ANQGSEA. V lost 6 bases and J 5 bases, leaving 16 bases between the germline ends. The length of the CDR3 is 13 residues.

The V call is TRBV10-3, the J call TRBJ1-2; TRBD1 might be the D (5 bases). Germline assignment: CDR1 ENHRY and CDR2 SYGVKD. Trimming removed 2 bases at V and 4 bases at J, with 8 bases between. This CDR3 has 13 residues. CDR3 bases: TGTGCCATCAGTGAGGGGGGGATCTATGGCTACACCTTC. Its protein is CAISEGGIYGYTF.

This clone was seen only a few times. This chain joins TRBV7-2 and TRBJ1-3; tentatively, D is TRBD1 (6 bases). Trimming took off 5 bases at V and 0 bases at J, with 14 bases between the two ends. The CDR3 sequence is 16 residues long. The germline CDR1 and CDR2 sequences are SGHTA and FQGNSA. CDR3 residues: CASSRETGFSGNTIYF. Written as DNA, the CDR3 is TGTGCCAGCAGCAGGGAAACAGGGTTCTCTGGAAACACCATATATTTT.

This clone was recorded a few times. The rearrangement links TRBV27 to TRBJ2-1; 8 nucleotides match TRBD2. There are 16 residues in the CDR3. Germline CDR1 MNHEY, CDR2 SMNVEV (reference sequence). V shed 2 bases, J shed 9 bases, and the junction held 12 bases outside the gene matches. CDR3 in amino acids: CASSLEGRGASGEQFF. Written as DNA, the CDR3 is TGTGCCAGCAGTTTAGAGGGGCGGGGGGCCAGCGGTGAGCAGTTCTTC.

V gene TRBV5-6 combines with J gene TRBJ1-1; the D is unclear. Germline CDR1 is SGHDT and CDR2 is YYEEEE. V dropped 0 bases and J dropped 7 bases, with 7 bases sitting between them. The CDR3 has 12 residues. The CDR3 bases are TGTGCCAGCAGCTTGGTTACGGGTGAAGCTTTCTTT. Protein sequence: CASSLVTGEAFF.

CDR3 nucleotide sequence: TGTGCCAGTAGTATAGATGGAGCGGGAGGGTCCGGCGAGCAGTACTTC. Translated, it gives CASSIDGAGGSGEQYF. The rearrangement links TRBV19 to TRBJ2-7; 10 bases match TRBD2. The J segment lost 6 bases and the V segment lost 0 bases, leaving 8 bases of the junction unmatched. Germline CDR1 and CDR2: LNHDA and SQIVND (reference sequence). CDR3 size: 16 residues.

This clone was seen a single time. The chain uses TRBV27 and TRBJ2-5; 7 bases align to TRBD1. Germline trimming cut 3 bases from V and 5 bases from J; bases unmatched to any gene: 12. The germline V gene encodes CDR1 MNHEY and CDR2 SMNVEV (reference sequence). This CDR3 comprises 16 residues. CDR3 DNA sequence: TGTGCCAGCAGTTTTCGGCCAGGGGGTGACCGGGAGACCCAGTACTTC. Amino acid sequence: CASSFRPGGDRETQYF.